One and the same sample provided the 32 T cell receptor beta chains below, sequenced in a study of blood T cell repertoires in COVID-19. Sequencing was performed with immunoSEQ multiplex PCR; in TCRdb, only in-frame clones are kept and a portion is missing. The sample has fewer than 700,000 clones, less than 90% seen once. The sequenced sample consisted of peripheral blood. The receptor set was obtained from a woman aged 45-65 years with COVID-19, enrolled during active disease.

V gene TRBV6-5 combines with J gene TRBJ1-2; 8 bases are shared with TRBD1. Germline CDR1 MNHEY, CDR2 SVGAGI. The CDR3 contains 16 residues. The junction had 7 bases not matched to a gene; V was cut back by 0 bases and J by 4 bases. The CDR3 reads CASSYSTDRALYGYTF. The CDR3 nucleotides read TGTGCCAGCAGTTACTCGACGGACAGGGCACTCTATGGCTACACCTTC.

The gene calls are TRBV30 and TRBJ1-1, with 9 bases that match TRBD1. Germline V gene lookup returns CDR1 GTSNPN and CDR2 SVGIG (reference sequence). With V trimmed by 5 bases and J by 1 base, 2 bases remained unmatched. The length of the CDR3 is 13 residues. Here the CDR3 DNA reads TGTGCCTGGGCGGGACAGGGGAACACTGAAGCTTTCTTT. It specifies CAWAGQGNTEAFF.

This chain links TRBV7-2 with TRBJ2-1; 9 positions agree with TRBD2. Germline V lookup: CDR1 SGHTA, CDR2 FQGNSA. Trimming cost V 2 bases and J 6 bases; bases outside gene matches: 2. The CDR3 runs 14 residues. CDR3 DNA sequence: TGTGCCAGCAGCTTATGGGGACTAGCCAATGAGCAGTTCTTC. This sequence encodes CASSLWGLANEQFF.

The rearrangement joins TRBV11-2 to TRBJ2-3, with D possibly TRBD2 on 6 matching bases. This CDR3 has 13 residues. V lost 4 bases and J 5 bases, leaving 10 bases between the germline ends. CDR1 is SGHAT, CDR2 FQNNGV, per germline. The CDR3 region is CASSWGTLDTQYF. The CDR3 DNA sequence: TGTGCCAGCAGCTGGGGGACTTTAGATACGCAGTATTTT. Based on the CDR3 plus reference TRBV11-2 and TRBJ2-3, the full variable domain is EAGVAQSPRYKIIEKRQSVAFWCNPISGHATLYWYQQILGQGPKLLIQFQNNGVVDDSQLPKDRFSAERLKGVDSTLKIQPAKLEDSAVYLCASSWGTLDTQYFGPGTRLTVL.

This sequence joins TRBV13 and TRBJ2-3; D not resolved. CDR1 and CDR2 from the germline V gene are PRHDT and FYEKMQ (reference sequence). V was trimmed by 8 bases and J by 4 bases, leaving 16 bases between them. This CDR3 is 14 amino acids long. The DNA of the CDR3 is TGTGCCAGCGCCCGGCGGAGATCCTCAGATACGCAGTATTTT. Protein sequence: CASARRRSSDTQYF.

This clone came up many times. The rearrangement joins TRBV2 to TRBJ1-5; D is possibly TRBD1 (5 bases). The CDR3 is made up of 15 amino acids. Germline V CDR1 and CDR2: SNHLY, FYNNEI. Between the trimmed V and J ends, which lost 6 bases and 4 bases, there was a span of 16 bases. The CDR3 DNA follows: TGTGCCAGCAGGCAAGGGGTCGTTCCTAATCAGCCCCAGCATTTT. Amino acid sequence: CASRQGVVPNQPQHF.

The chain carries TRBV27 and TRBJ1-6; unclear D gene. The V end lost 2 bases, the J end lost 9 bases, and 14 bases lay between the germline ends. This CDR3 is built from 15 residues. Germline lookup yields CDR1 MNHEY and CDR2 SMNVEV (reference sequence). CDR3 residues: CASSLSLGRGSPLHF. The DNA of the CDR3 is TGTGCCAGCAGTTTAAGCCTGGGTCGAGGTTCACCCCTCCACTTT.

This sequence joins TRBV29-1 and TRBJ1-2; 8 bases align to TRBD1. This CDR3 is built from 16 residues. In germline, CDR1 is SQVTM, CDR2 ANQGSEA. The V segment lost 5 bases and the J segment 3 bases; nucleotides outside the gene matches: 14. The CDR3 coding sequence is TGCAGCGTTTTTAAAAACCAGGGACAGGAGTACTATGGCTACACCTTC. This encodes CSVFKNQGQEYYGYTF.

This clone appeared once. In nucleotides, the CDR3 is TGTGCCAGTAGTATAGAACCCAGGAGCGGGGACATCACTGAAGCTTTCTTT. As protein: CASSIEPRSGDITEAFF. This chain uses TRBV19 with TRBJ1-1; D might be TRBD1 (6 bases). Trimming took off 0 bases at V and 4 bases at J, with 18 bases between the two ends. The germline V gene has CDR1 LNHDA and CDR2 SQIVND (reference sequence). This CDR3 is 17 amino acids long.

V usage is TRBV12-3 or TRBV12-4 and J usage is TRBJ2-7; 7 nucleotides match TRBD1. V shed 6 bases and J 6 bases; nucleotides not matched to a gene: 5. This CDR3 spans 12 amino acids. The CDR3 sequence is CASRQQGTEQYF. The CDR3 DNA is TGTGCCAGCAGGCAACAGGGGACCGAGCAGTACTTC.

The rearrangement links TRBV13 to TRBJ1-1; TRBD1 might be the D (6 bases). The V end was cut by 5 bases, the J end by 10 bases, with 20 bases between. Per the germline V gene, CDR1 is PRHDT and CDR2 is FYEKMQ (reference sequence). The CDR3 runs 14 residues. As DNA, the CDR3 is TGTGCCAGCAGCACCCGACAGGAGGATAGGGTAGCTTTCTTT. This gives the protein CASSTRQEDRVAFF.

This clone was found a few times. V is TRBV2 and J is TRBJ1-5; 7 positions agree with TRBD1. This CDR3 has 14 amino acids. V was clipped by 7 bases and J by 0 bases; unmatched bases: 3. Germline loops: CDR1 SNHLY, CDR2 FYNNEI. CDR3 sequence: CASMRDSSNQPQHF. CDR3 coding DNA: TGTGCCAGCATGCGGGACAGTAGCAATCAGCCCCAGCATTTT.

V gene TRBV5-5 combines with J gene TRBJ1-5; D uncertain. The V end lost 4 bases, the J end lost 5 bases, and 13 bases lay between the germline ends. CDR3 size: 14 residues. The germline gives CDR1 SGHKS, CDR2 YYEKEE (reference sequence). The CDR3 is CASSPIASDQPQHF. The CDR3 coding sequence is TGTGCCAGCAGCCCCATAGCGTCCGATCAGCCCCAGCATTTT.

The chain combines TRBV4-1 with TRBJ1-2; D is possibly TRBD1 (6 bases). V shed 4 bases and J shed 6 bases, with 15 bases lying between them. This CDR3 region has 14 residues. Germline V gene data show CDR1 as MGHRA and CDR2 as YSYEKL. The CDR3 region has the DNA TGCGCCAGCAGCCGGACAGCCGAAGGGAATGGCTACACCTTC. Translated: CASSRTAEGNGYTF.

The chain has TRBV7-2 and TRBJ2-2; TRBD1 aligns across 8 bases. There are 14 residues in the CDR3. V trimming: 5 bases; J trimming: 3 bases; junction bases outside the gene matches: 2. Germline values: CDR1 SGHTA, CDR2 FQGNSA. The CDR3 region is CASSKTGDTGELFF. For the CDR3, the DNA is TGTGCCAGCAGCAAGACAGGGGACACCGGGGAGCTGTTTTTT. The full variable domain, in which reference TRBV7-2 and TRBJ2-2 provide the parts outside the CDR3, is GAGVSQSPSNKVTEKGKDVELRCDPISGHTALYWYRQSLGQGLEFLIYFQGNSAPDKSGLPSDRFSAERTGGSVSTLTIQRTQQEDSAVYLCASSKTGDTGELFFGEGSRLTVL.

This clone was seen a single time. Relative to the germline gene, one junction end is altered; a read error may explain this. The rearrangement joins TRBV3-1 (or the pseudogene TRBV3-2) to TRBJ1-2, with D unclear. Germline V gene sequence: CDR1 LGHDT, CDR2 YNNKEL (reference sequence). The CDR3 extends over 14 amino acids. The CDR3 DNA sequence: TGTGCCAGCAGCCAAGATCAACGGGTCGGCCTCTCCTTTTTC. This translates into CASSQDQRVGLSFF.

J is TRBJ1-2 and V is TRBV5-1, with 9 bases matching TRBD1. V gave up 0 bases and J gave up 1 base; unmatched junction bases: 7. The V gene's germline CDR1 is SGHRS and CDR2 YFSETQ. The length of the CDR3 is 17 residues. CDR3 in amino acids: CASSLAPQTGGNYGYTF. The CDR3 DNA follows: TGCGCCAGCAGCTTGGCCCCGCAGACAGGGGGTAACTATGGCTACACCTTC.

The V and J genes are TRBV10-3 and TRBJ1-1; D unclear. The CDR3 is 12 residues long. V dropped 8 bases and J dropped 1 base, with 8 bases sitting between them. Germline assignment: CDR1 ENHRY and CDR2 SYGVKD. Here the CDR3 DNA reads TGTGCCATCCGATCGGGGAACACTGAAGCTTTCTTT. It codes for CAIRSGNTEAFF.

This clone has only a few counts. The chain is built from TRBV5-6 and TRBJ1-1; tentative D call: TRBD1 (6 bases). V lost 4 bases and J lost 4, with 17 bases in between. The CDR3 extends over 15 amino acids. Germline V gene lookup returns CDR1 SGHDT and CDR2 YYEEEE. This chain's CDR3 is CASSPQGFFSTEAFF. For the CDR3, the DNA is TGTGCCAGCAGCCCCCAGGGGTTTTTTAGCACTGAAGCTTTCTTT.

This sequence joins TRBV5-4 and TRBJ2-3; weak D call: TRBD2 (5 bases). The CDR3 covers 14 residues. V lost 0 bases to trimming and J lost 4 bases, with 9 bases between them. Germline V gives CDR1 SGHNT, CDR2 YYREEE (reference sequence). The DNA of the CDR3 is TGTGCCAGCAGCTTGGAACTAGAGGCAGATACGCAGTATTTT. Protein product: CASSLELEADTQYF. Drawing the rest from reference TRBV5-4 and TRBJ2-3, the complete variable domain is ETGVTQSPTHLIKTRGQQVTLRCSSQSGHNTVSWYQQALGQGPQFIFQYYREEENGRGNFPPRFSGLQFPNYSSELNVNALELDDSALYLCASSLELEADTQYFGPGTRLTVL.

The rearrangement links TRBV24-1 to TRBJ1-5; 8 bases map to TRBD1. Germline V gene data show CDR1 as KGHDR and CDR2 as SFDVKD. CDR3 length: 19 residues. Unmatched junction bases numbered 13, after V lost 4 bases and J lost 0 bases. This CDR3 is CATSESQGAGPLSNQPQHF. The CDR3 coding sequence is TGTGCCACCAGTGAGTCGCAGGGGGCTGGGCCTCTTAGCAATCAGCCCCAGCATTTT.

The chain combines TRBV5-1 with TRBJ1-2; 7 positions match TRBD1. This CDR3 is built from 16 residues. J was trimmed by 2 bases and V by 4 bases; bases with no gene match: 11. The germline gives CDR1 SGHRS, CDR2 YFSETQ. DNA for the CDR3: TGCGCCAGCAGCGGATATACCGGGACAGTAAACTATGGCTACACCTTC. Translating it yields CASSGYTGTVNYGYTF. The full variable domain, its missing parts supplied by reference TRBV5-1 and TRBJ1-2, is KAGVTQTPRYLIKTRGQQVTLSCSPISGHRSVSWYQQTPGQGLQFLFEYFSETQRNKGNFPGRFSGRQFSNSRSEMNVSTLELGDSALYLCASSGYTGTVNYGYTFGSGTRLTVV.

Only one count was recorded for this clone. The chain couples TRBV28 to TRBJ2-2; D is perhaps TRBD1 (6 bases). CDR1 is MDHEN and CDR2 is SYDVKM in the germline V gene. V lost 10 bases and J lost 4, with 16 bases in between. This CDR3 has 14 residues. CDR3 loop: CAISPGAPTGELFF. CDR3 nucleotide sequence: TGTGCCATTAGTCCAGGGGCCCCCACCGGGGAGCTGTTTTTT.

The chain joins TRBV27 to TRBJ2-1; 11 bases map to TRBD2. Germline V gene sequence: CDR1 MNHEY, CDR2 SMNVEV (reference sequence). Trimming took 4 bases from V and 6 from J; bases not matched to a gene: 5. CDR3 length equals 15 residues. CDR3 bases: TGTGCCAGCAGTTCCGGGACTAGCGGAACCAATGAGCAGTTCTTC. This sequence encodes CASSSGTSGTNEQFF.

The chain couples TRBV25-1 to TRBJ1-6; D is perhaps TRBD1 (5 bases). The length of the CDR3 is 16 residues. Germline CDR1 is MGHDK and CDR2 is SYGVNS. Trimming removed 0 bases at V and 8 bases at J, with 14 bases between. CDR3 in DNA: TGTGCCAGCAGTGAATATCGTGGAGGGGTAGATTCACCCCTCCACTTT. Its translation is CASSEYRGGVDSPLHF.

This clone was detected only once. The V and J genes are TRBV10-1 and TRBJ2-7; perhaps TRBD1 as D (6 bases). CDR1 is WNHNN, CDR2 SYGVQD, per germline (reference sequence). CDR3 size: 16 residues. V lost 2 bases to trimming and J lost 2 bases, with 16 bases between them. This CDR3 reads CASSETSGTPTYEQYF. The CDR3 DNA reads TGCGCCAGCAGTGAGACCTCCGGGACACCAACCTACGAGCAGTACTTC.

The chain combines TRBV2 with TRBJ1-5; D not certain. Trimming stripped 5 bases from V and 9 bases from J, with 11 bases between. Germline assignment: CDR1 SNHLY and CDR2 FYNNEI. CDR3 length: 12 residues. This CDR3 is CASSPLEPPQHF. CDR3 bases: TGTGCCAGCAGTCCGCTGGAGCCGCCCCAGCATTTT.

The sample holds a few counts of this clone. The CDR3 protein is CASSLVGTGIPYEQYF. CDR3 in DNA: TGTGCCAGCAGTTTAGTTGGGACAGGGATTCCCTACGAGCAGTACTTC. This sequence joins TRBV27 and TRBJ2-7; 9 nucleotides match TRBD1. V trimming: 2 bases; J trimming: 2 bases; junction bases outside the gene matches: 7. CDR1 is MNHEY, CDR2 SMNVEV, per germline (reference sequence). This CDR3 region has 16 residues.

The chain is built from TRBV13 and TRBJ1-2; no clear D gene. Trimming pared 5 bases from V and 4 bases from J, leaving 11 bases between. Germline V gene lookup returns CDR1 PRHDT and CDR2 FYEKMQ (reference sequence). This CDR3 spans 13 amino acids. In DNA, the CDR3 is TGTGCCAGCAGCAGTTCTGAGGGCTATGGCTACACCTTC. This sequence encodes CASSSSEGYGYTF.

This clone came up once. V gene TRBV7-2 combines with J gene TRBJ1-6; 7 nucleotides align to TRBD1. The CDR3 extends over 15 amino acids. J lost 7 bases, V lost 4 bases, and 7 bases had no gene match. Germline V gives CDR1 SGHTA, CDR2 FQGNSA. CDR3 sequence (DNA): TGTGCCAGCAGCTCGACAGGGAGTTTGAATTCACCCCTCCACTTT. Translating gives CASSSTGSLNSPLHF.

This chain joins TRBV6-2 or TRBV6-3 and TRBJ2-7; perhaps TRBD2 as D (6 bases). V was shortened by 6 bases and J by 0 bases, with 15 bases between the two germline ends. The germline gives CDR1 MNHEY, CDR2 SVGEGT. The CDR3 contains 15 residues. The CDR3 nucleotides read TGTGCCAGCAGCCGGGACTTCCTCTTCTCCTACGAGCAGTACTTC. This translates into CASSRDFLFSYEQYF.

The chain joins TRBV18 to TRBJ1-3; D unclear. Germline CDR1 KGHSH, CDR2 LQKENI. Trimming removed 6 bases from V and 0 bases from J, with 18 bases in between. The CDR3 loop spans 17 amino acids. In nucleotides, the CDR3 is TGTGCCAGCTCCCCAGCGGGAGGAGGATCCTCTGGAAACACCATATATTTT. It yields the protein CASSPAGGGSSGNTIYF.